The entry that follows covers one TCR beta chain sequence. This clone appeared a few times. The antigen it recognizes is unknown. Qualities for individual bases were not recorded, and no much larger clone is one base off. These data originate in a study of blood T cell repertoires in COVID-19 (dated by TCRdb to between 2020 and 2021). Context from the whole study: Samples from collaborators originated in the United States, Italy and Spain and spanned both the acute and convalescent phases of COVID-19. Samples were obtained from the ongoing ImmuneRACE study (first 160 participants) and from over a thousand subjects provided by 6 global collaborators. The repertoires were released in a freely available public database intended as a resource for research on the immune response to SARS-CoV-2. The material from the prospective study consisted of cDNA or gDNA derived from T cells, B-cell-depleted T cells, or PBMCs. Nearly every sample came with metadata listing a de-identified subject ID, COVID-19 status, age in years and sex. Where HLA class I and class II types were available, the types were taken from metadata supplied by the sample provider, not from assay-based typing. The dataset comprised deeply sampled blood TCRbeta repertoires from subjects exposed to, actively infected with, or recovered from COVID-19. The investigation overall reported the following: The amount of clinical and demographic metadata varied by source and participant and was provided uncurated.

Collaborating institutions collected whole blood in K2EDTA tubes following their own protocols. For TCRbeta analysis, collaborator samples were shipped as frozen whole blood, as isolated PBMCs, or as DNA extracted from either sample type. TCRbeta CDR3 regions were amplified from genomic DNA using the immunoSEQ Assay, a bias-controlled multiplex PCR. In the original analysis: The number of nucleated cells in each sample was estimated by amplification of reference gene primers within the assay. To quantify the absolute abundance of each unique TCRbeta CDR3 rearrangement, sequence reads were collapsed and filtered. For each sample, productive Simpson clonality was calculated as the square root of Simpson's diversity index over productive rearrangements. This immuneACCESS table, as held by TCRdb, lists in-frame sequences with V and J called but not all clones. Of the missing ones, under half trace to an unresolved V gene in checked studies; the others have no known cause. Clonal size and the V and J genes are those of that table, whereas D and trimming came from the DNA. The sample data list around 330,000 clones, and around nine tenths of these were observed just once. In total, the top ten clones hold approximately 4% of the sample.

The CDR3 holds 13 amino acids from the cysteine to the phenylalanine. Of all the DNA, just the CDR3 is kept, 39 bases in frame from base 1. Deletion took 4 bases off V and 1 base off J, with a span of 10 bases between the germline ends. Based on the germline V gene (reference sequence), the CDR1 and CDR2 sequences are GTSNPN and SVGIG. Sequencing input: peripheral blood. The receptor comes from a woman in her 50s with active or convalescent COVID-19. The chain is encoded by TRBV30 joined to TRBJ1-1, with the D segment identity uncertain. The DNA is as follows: TGTGCCTGGACCACGGGAGCGAACACTGAAGCTTTCTTT. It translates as CAWTTGANTEAFF.